This TCR beta chain derives from a study of shared clonotypes between healthy human individuals. Trimming cost V 3 bases and J 0 bases, with 11 bases left between them. The CDR3 spans 15 residues. Germline CDR1 LNHNV, CDR2 YYDKDF (reference sequence). Clones were read by immunoSEQ multiplex PCR, and TCRdb kept only the in-frame ones, dropping some. The profile covers around 690,000 clones, with 90% appearing a single time and roughly 36% taken by the ten largest. All of the donors resided in Nashville, Tennessee, and each was a Caucasian adult. General study results and limits: Though the depth was large, rarefaction showed that sorted-subset sequencing was incomplete. The generation probabilities recorded for non-shared clonotypes fell below those of clonotypes shared by all four donors.

Of note for this clone: Its antigen is unknown.

The origin of this receptor is a man between 18 and 29 years old in good health. Some clones in this sample may be carry-over from other donors' samples. Source material: memory CD8+ T cells from PBMCs. The subset denotes: CD45RO+ cells pooled with CCR7-negative TemRA cells. The chain employs TRBV15 and TRBJ1-1; D perhaps matches TRBD1 (6 bases). The CDR3: CATSSHGQMNTEAFF. The CDR3, as DNA: TGTGCCACCAGCAGCCACGGACAGATGAACACTGAAGCTTTCTTT.